This TCR beta chain was profiled in a study of siplizumab effects on memory and regulatory T cells. Study results and caveats: Naive T cells seemed more diverse than memory cells and seemed major alloresponse contributors. Alloreactive sequences tracing back to unstimulated CD4+ memory cells fell significantly with siplizumab.

Comments on this clone: The antigen is undetermined.

Trimming stripped 0 bases from V and 2 bases from J, with 6 bases between. Per the germline V gene, CDR1 is KGHSH and CDR2 is LQKENI. The CDR3 consists of 14 residues. Clones were read by immunoSEQ multiplex PCR, and TCRdb kept only the in-frame ones, dropping some. The sample has some 96,000 clones, 75% to 95% seen once. The sequenced sample consisted of CD4+ T cells sorted from blood. The chain couples TRBV18 to TRBJ2-3; D gene ambiguous. The receptor was isolated from a human donor in good health. The CDR3 region is CASSPPGSTDTQYF. CDR3 DNA: TGTGCCAGCTCACCACCGGGGTCCACAGATACGCAGTATTTT.